This T cell receptor beta chain was retrieved from a study of blood T cell repertoires in COVID-19. All recovered Cohort 3 donors got two negative PCRs, got clearance, or saw symptom resolution. The germline V gene has CDR1 SGHTS and CDR2 YDEGEE. Trimming took 4 bases from V and 1 from J, leaving 23 bases between them. The CDR3 has 18 residues. Some clones are missing from TCRdb's copy, which holds only in-frame ones; the method was immunoSEQ multiplex PCR. The sample carries roughly 340,000 clones, 75% to 90% recorded once. Sample: PBMCs or T cells enriched from blood (not recorded which). This clonotype was sampled from a man aged 18 to 35 who had recovered from COVID-19. The chain recombines TRBV5-8 with TRBJ2-5, with D perhaps matching TRBD1 (6 bases). This chain's CDR3 is CASSRGLFQTGIQETQYF. DNA for the CDR3: TGTGCCAGCAGCCGGGGCCTGTTCCAAACAGGGATCCAAGAGACCCAGTACTTC.